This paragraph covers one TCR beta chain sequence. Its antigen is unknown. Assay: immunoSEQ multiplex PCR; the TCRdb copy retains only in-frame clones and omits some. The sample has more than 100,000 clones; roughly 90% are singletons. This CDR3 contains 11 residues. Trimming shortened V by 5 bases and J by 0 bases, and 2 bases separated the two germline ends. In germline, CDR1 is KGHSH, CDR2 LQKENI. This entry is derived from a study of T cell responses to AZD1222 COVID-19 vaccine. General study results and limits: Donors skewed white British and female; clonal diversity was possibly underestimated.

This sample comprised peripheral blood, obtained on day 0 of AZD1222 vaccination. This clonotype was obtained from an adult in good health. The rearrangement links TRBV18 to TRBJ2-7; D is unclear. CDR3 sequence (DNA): TGTGCCAGCTCATCCTCCTACGAGCAGTACTTC. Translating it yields CASSSSYEQYF.